The 18 T cell receptor beta chains reported below all come from one sample, sequenced in a study of blood T cell repertoires in COVID-19. TCRdb's copy holds only in-frame clones and misses some; the assay was immunoSEQ multiplex PCR. The data contain about 150,000 clones, 70% to 80% of them seen just once; the ten biggest clones take up approximately 5.2%. Material for sequencing was peripheral blood. All receptors come from a woman between 70 and 85 years old with COVID-19, enrolled during active disease.

The genes are TRBV15 and TRBJ1-5; a possible D gene is TRBD1 (6 bases). The V gene's germline CDR1 is LNHNV and CDR2 YYDKDF (reference sequence). The V end was cut by 0 bases, the J end by 6 bases, with 12 bases between. The CDR3 totals 15 residues. Written as DNA, the CDR3 is TGTGCCACCAGCAGAGATCAGGGGAACGGTCAGCCCCAGCATTTT. It codes for CATSRDQGNGQPQHF. The variable domain in full, completed from reference TRBV15 and TRBJ1-5, reads DAMVIQNPRYQVTQFGKPVTLSCSQTLNHNVMYWYQQKSSQAPKLLFHYYDKDFNNEADTPDNFQSRRPNTSFCFLDIRSPGLGDTAMYLCATSRDQGNGQPQHFGDGTRLSIL.

This clone has just a few counts. V usage is TRBV10-2 and J usage is TRBJ1-3; weak D call: TRBD1 (5 bases). CDR1 and CDR2 from the germline V gene are WSHSY and SAAADI. Trimming pared 3 bases from V and 0 bases from J, leaving 12 bases between. The CDR3 has 16 amino acids. The CDR3 DNA reads TGCGCCAGCAGTGACGGGGGATCGGTCTCTGGAAACACCATATATTTT. As protein: CASSDGGSVSGNTIYF.

The gene calls are TRBV30 and TRBJ1-2, with a tentative D call TRBD1 (5 bases). CDR3 length: 13 residues. V was trimmed by 0 bases and J by 3 bases, leaving 8 bases between them. Germline V gene sequence: CDR1 GTSNPN, CDR2 SVGIG (reference sequence). The CDR3 bases are TGTGCCTGGAGTGTGAGCAGGGACTATGGCTACACCTTC. This gives the protein CAWSVSRDYGYTF.

V and J are TRBV5-1 and TRBJ2-1; tentatively, D is TRBD2 (5 bases). Germline V gene sequence: CDR1 SGHRS, CDR2 YFSETQ. The germline V and J ends were trimmed by 2 bases and 6 bases, with 15 bases remaining between them. The CDR3 is made up of 15 amino acids. CDR3: CASSFFGRAGNEQFF. The CDR3 region has the DNA TGCGCCAGCAGCTTCTTCGGGCGGGCCGGCAATGAGCAGTTCTTC.

This clone was found once. V usage is TRBV6-4 and J usage is TRBJ1-2; maybe TRBD1 (6 bases). CDR3 length: 13 residues. Germline lookup yields CDR1 MRHNA and CDR2 SNTAGT. V lost 6 bases and J 8 bases, leaving 16 bases between the germline ends. The CDR3 sequence is CASRKDSLGGYTF. CDR3 bases: TGTGCCAGCAGGAAGGACAGTTTGGGCGGCTACACCTTC.

This clone has just a few counts. This chain connects TRBV11-2 to TRBJ2-7; D gene unclear. The V end lost 8 bases, the J end lost 0 bases, and 8 bases lay between the germline ends. The CDR3 is 12 residues long. Germline V gene data show CDR1 as SGHAT and CDR2 as FQNNGV. The CDR3 reads CASAENSYEQYF. The DNA for the CDR3 is TGTGCCAGCGCGGAAAACTCCTACGAGCAGTACTTC.

This clone was picked up one time. The chain combines TRBV5-6 with TRBJ1-2, with 8 bases aligning to TRBD1. CDR1 SGHDT and CDR2 YYEEEE come from the germline V gene. The CDR3 has 14 amino acids. With 6 bases clipped from V and 4 bases from J, the junction kept 8 bases outside the gene matches. The CDR3 sequence: CASTLGQGFYGYTF. Here the CDR3 DNA reads TGTGCCAGCACCCTAGGACAGGGCTTCTATGGCTACACCTTC.

The genes are TRBV6-5 and TRBJ1-5; tentatively, D is TRBD1 (5 bases). Trimming took off 0 bases at V and 6 bases at J, with 12 bases between the two ends. The CDR3 is 15 amino acids. CDR1 MNHEY and CDR2 SVGAGI come from the germline V gene. The CDR3, as DNA: TGTGCCAGCAGTTACTCTCAGGGCGGGGTTCAGCCCCAGCATTTT. Amino acid sequence: CASSYSQGGVQPQHF.

The rearrangement joins TRBV5-1 to TRBJ1-6; maybe TRBD1 (6 bases). Per germline, CDR1 SGHRS and CDR2 YFSETQ. The CDR3 extends over 15 amino acids. V lost 0 bases, J lost 6 bases, and 10 bases lay in between. The CDR3 nucleotides are TGCGCCAGCAGCTTGGAGGGGGTTGGTAATTCACCCCTCCACTTT. It specifies CASSLEGVGNSPLHF. Together with reference TRBV5-1 and TRBJ1-6, the CDR3 gives the full variable domain: KAGVTQTPRYLIKTRGQQVTLSCSPISGHRSVSWYQQTPGQGLQFLFEYFSETQRNKGNFPGRFSGRQFSNSRSEMNVSTLELGDSALYLCASSLEGVGNSPLHFGNGTRLTVT.

This rearrangement joins TRBV30 to TRBJ1-5; 7 bases align to TRBD1. CDR3 length equals 17 residues. Looked up from germline, CDR1 is GTSNPN and CDR2 is SVGIG (reference sequence). Germline trimming cut 4 bases from V and 3 bases from J; bases unmatched to any gene: 15. The CDR3 region has the DNA TGTGCCTGGACCGCCAGGGGGTCTCCAATTGACAATCAGCCCCAGCATTTT. Encoded protein: CAWTARGSPIDNQPQHF. Combining the CDR3 with reference TRBV30 and TRBJ1-5 gives the whole variable domain SQTIHQWPATLVQPVGSPLSLECTVEGTSNPNLYWYRQAAGRGLQLLFYSVGIGQISSEVPQNLSASRPQDRQFILSSKKLLLSDSGFYLCAWTARGSPIDNQPQHFGDGTRLSIL.

V gene TRBV28 combines with J gene TRBJ1-2; D possibly corresponds to TRBD1 (6 bases). Looked up from germline, CDR1 is MDHEN and CDR2 is SYDVKM. CDR3 length: 14 residues. Trimming removed 6 bases from V and 6 bases from J, with 17 bases in between. CDR3 in amino acids: CASSSAGESHGYTF. DNA of the CDR3: TGTGCCAGCAGCTCCGCAGGGGAAAGTCATGGCTACACCTTC.

The chain carries TRBV7-9 and TRBJ2-7; D unclear. CDR1 SEHNR and CDR2 FQNEAQ come from the germline V gene (reference sequence). Trimming pared 1 base from V and 0 bases from J, leaving 16 bases between. The length of the CDR3 is 17 residues. CDR3: CASSLGFGRRSSYEQYF. Written as DNA, the CDR3 is TGTGCCAGCAGCTTAGGATTTGGCCGCCGGAGCTCCTACGAGCAGTACTTC.

This chain uses TRBV3-1 (or the pseudogene TRBV3-2) with TRBJ1-2; D is possibly TRBD1 (6 bases). Trimming removed 2 bases from V and 2 bases from J, with 6 bases in between. Germline V lookup: CDR1 LGHDT, CDR2 YNNKEL (reference sequence). The CDR3 spans 13 residues. Written as DNA, the CDR3 is TGTGCCAGCAGCCAAACAGGGAACTATGGCTACACCTTC. Translated, it gives CASSQTGNYGYTF.

This clone was observed a few times. The rearrangement links TRBV7-9 to TRBJ1-2, with unresolved D. The CDR3 is made up of 15 amino acids. Per the germline V gene, CDR1 is SEHNR and CDR2 is FQNEAQ (reference sequence). Trimming shortened V by 4 bases and J by 5 bases, and 17 bases separated the two germline ends. The CDR3 bases are TGTGCCAGCAGCTCCGGTTCGTTGAGGTCGTATGGCTACACCTTC. Protein: CASSSGSLRSYGYTF.

The chain joins TRBV19 to TRBJ1-5; a possible D gene is TRBD1 (5 bases). CDR3 size: 16 residues. Germline assignment: CDR1 LNHDA and CDR2 SQIVND (reference sequence). V was trimmed by 4 bases and J by 2 bases, leaving 15 bases between them. The CDR3 DNA reads as TGTGCCAGTAGTAGTAAGGGTCTAGGGGGCAATCAGCCCCAGCATTTT. Protein sequence: CASSSKGLGGNQPQHF. The full variable domain, in which reference TRBV19 and TRBJ1-5 provide the parts outside the CDR3, is DGGITQSPKYLFRKEGQNVTLSCEQNLNHDAMYWYRQDPGQGLRLIYYSQIVNDFQKGDIAEGYSVSREKKESFPLTVTSAQKNPTAFYLCASSSKGLGGNQPQHFGDGTRLSIL.

This clone was counted between two and nine times. This rearrangement joins TRBV18 to TRBJ1-1; tentative D call: TRBD1 (5 bases). The V gene lost 4 bases and the J gene lost 1 base, with 10 bases spanning the gap. The CDR3 has 14 amino acids. The germline CDR1 and CDR2 sequences are KGHSH and LQKENI. This chain's CDR3 is CASSLGQGNTEAFF. The CDR3 bases are TGTGCCAGCTCACTCGGTCAGGGGAACACTGAAGCTTTCTTT.

This rearrangement joins TRBV19 to TRBJ1-5; D remains unclear. Trimming shortened V by 6 bases and J by 0 bases, and 12 bases separated the two germline ends. Germline CDR1 is LNHDA and CDR2 is SQIVND (reference sequence). This CDR3 region has 15 residues. CDR3 in DNA: TGTGCCAGTAGATCGGGAGTTTATAGCAATCAGCCCCAGCATTTT. The encoded protein is CASRSGVYSNQPQHF.

The V call is TRBV9, the J call TRBJ2-1, with 7 positions matching TRBD2. V gave up 0 bases and J gave up 3 bases; unmatched junction bases: 3. CDR1 SGDLS and CDR2 YYNGEE come from the germline V gene. The CDR3 extends over 15 amino acids. The CDR3 DNA is TGTGCCAGCAGCGTAGGGGCTAGCGGCTACAATGAGCAGTTCTTC. It is translated as CASSVGASGYNEQFF.